This record concerns one T cell receptor (beta chain) sequence. The data were taken from a study of T cell changes during pregnancy in multiple sclerosis. Assay used: immunoSEQ multiplex PCR; TCRdb lists only in-frame clones, some missing. The data contain about 40,000 clones, around 92% of them seen just once; the ten biggest clones take up under 0.4%. This CDR3 comprises 15 residues. CDR1 SGDLS and CDR2 YYNGEE come from the germline V gene. V lost 6 bases, J lost 4 bases, and 10 bases stayed unmatched. Sequences were derived from CD4+ T cells from peripheral blood mononuclear cells, sampled after pregnancy. The chain links TRBV9 to TRBJ1-1; 9 bases are shared with TRBD1. The sequence came from a female donor with multiple sclerosis, enrolled in a pregnancy study. CDR3 coding DNA: TGTGCCAGCACTCTCGATCCGACAGGGGGCACTGAAGCTTTCTTT. Encoded protein: CASTLDPTGGTEAFF.